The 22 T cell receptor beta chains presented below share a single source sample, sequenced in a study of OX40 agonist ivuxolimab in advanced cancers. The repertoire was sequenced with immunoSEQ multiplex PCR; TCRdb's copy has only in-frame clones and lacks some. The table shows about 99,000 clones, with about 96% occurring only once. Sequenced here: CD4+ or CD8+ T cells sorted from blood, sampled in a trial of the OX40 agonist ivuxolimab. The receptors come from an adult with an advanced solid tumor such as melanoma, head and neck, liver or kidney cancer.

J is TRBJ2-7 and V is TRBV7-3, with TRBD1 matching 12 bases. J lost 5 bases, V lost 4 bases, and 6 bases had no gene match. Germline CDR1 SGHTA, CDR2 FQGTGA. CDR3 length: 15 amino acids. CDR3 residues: CASSSPGQGADEQYF. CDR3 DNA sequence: TGTGCCAGCAGCTCGCCGGGACAGGGGGCGGACGAGCAGTACTTC.

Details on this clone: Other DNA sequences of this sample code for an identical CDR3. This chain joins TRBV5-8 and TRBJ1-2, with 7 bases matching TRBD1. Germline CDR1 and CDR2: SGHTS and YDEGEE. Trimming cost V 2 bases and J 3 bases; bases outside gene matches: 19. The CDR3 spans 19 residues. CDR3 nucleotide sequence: TGTGCCAGCAGCTTACCTAAACCCGACAGGGCTCTTGCTGACTATGGCTACACCTTC. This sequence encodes CASSLPKPDRALADYGYTF.

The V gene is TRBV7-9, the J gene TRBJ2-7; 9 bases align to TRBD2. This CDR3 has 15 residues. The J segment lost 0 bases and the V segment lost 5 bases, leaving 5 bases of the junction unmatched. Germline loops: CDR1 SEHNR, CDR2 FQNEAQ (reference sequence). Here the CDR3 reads CASSTRTSASYEQYF. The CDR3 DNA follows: TGTGCCAGCAGCACTCGGACTAGCGCCTCCTACGAGCAGTACTTC.

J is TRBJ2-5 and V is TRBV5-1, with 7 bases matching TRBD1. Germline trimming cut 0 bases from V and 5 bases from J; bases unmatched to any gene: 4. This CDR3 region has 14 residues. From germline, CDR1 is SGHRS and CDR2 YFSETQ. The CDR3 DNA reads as TGCGCCAGCAGCTTGGAAGGGGGCAGGGAGACCCAGTACTTC. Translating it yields CASSLEGGRETQYF.

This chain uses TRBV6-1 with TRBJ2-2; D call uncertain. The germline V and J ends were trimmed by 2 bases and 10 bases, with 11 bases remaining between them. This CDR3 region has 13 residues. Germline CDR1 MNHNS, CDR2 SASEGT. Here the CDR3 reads CASSEFPGEELFF. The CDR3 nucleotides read TGTGCCAGCAGTGAATTTCCCGGAGAGGAGCTGTTTTTT.

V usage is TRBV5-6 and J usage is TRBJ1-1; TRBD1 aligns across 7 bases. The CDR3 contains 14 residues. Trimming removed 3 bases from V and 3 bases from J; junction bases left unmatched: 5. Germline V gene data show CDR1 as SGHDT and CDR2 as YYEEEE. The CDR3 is CASSWGTEYTEAFF. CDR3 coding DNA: TGTGCCAGCAGCTGGGGGACAGAATACACTGAAGCTTTCTTT.

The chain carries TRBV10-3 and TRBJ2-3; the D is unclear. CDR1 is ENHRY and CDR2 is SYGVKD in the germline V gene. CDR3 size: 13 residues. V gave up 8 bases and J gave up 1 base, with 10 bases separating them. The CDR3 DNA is TGTGCCATCCTCGAACAAGGCACAGATACGCAGTATTTT. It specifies CAILEQGTDTQYF.

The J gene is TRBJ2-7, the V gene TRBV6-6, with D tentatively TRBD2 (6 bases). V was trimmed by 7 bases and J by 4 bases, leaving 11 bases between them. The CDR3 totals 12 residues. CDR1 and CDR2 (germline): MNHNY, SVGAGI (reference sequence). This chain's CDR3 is CASIDGGYEQYF. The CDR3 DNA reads TGTGCCAGCATCGACGGGGGTTACGAGCAGTACTTC.

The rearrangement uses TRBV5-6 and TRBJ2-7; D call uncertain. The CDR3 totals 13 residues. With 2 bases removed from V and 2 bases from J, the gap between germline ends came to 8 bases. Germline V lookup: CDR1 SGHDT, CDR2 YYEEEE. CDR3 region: CASSLRGTYEQYF. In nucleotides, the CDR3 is TGTGCCAGCAGCTTACGAGGTACCTACGAGCAGTACTTC.

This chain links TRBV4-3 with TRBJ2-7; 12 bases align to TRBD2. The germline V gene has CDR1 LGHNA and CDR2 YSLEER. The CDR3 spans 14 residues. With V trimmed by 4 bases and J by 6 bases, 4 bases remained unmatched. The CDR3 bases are TGCGCCAGCAGCCTCAGGACTAGCGGGACCGAGCAGTACTTC. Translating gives CASSLRTSGTEQYF.

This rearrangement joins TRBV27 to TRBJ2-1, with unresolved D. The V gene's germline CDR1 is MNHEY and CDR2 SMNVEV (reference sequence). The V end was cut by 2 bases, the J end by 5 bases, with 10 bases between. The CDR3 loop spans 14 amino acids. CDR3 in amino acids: CASSLGLGDNEQFF. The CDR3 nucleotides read TGTGCCAGCAGTTTAGGGCTAGGCGACAATGAGCAGTTCTTC.

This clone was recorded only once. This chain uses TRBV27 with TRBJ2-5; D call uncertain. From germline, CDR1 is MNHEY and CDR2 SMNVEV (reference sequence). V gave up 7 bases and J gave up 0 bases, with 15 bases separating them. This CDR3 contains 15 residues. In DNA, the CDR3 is TGTGCCAGCAATCACACGGCGCTGTACCAAGAGACCCAGTACTTC. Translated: CASNHTALYQETQYF.

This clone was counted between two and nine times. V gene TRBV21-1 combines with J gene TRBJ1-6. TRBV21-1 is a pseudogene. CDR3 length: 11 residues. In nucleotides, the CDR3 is TGTGCCAGCGGGGAAAATTCACCCCTCCACTTT. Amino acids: CASGENSPLHF.

The CDR3 coding sequence is TGTGCCAGCAGCTCGGGCGGGAGCTCCTACAATGAGCAGTTCTTC. Translation: CASSSGGSSYNEQFF. The V gene is TRBV7-2, the J gene TRBJ2-1; 7 nucleotides match TRBD2. The CDR3 sequence is 15 residues long. With V trimmed by 4 bases and J by 0 bases, 3 bases remained unmatched. Looked up from germline, CDR1 is SGHTA and CDR2 is FQGNSA.

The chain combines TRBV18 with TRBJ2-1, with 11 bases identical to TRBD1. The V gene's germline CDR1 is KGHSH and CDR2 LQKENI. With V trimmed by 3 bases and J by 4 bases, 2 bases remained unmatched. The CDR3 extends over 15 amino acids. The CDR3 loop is CASSPGQGAYNEQFF. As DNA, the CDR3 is TGTGCCAGCTCACCCGGACAGGGGGCTTACAATGAGCAGTTCTTC.

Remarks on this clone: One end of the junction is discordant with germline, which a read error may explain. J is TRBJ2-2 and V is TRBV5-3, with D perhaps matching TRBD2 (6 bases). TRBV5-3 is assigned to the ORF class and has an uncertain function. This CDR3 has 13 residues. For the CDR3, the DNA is TGTGCCAGCAGCTTCCGGGGGACCGGGGAGCTGTTTTTT. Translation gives CASSFRGTGELFF.

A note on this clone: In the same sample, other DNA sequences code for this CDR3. The CDR3 coding sequence is TGTGCCAGCAGTTTATCCGTCCAAGAGACCCAGTACTTC. It is translated as CASSLSVQETQYF. V and J are TRBV27 and TRBJ2-5; unclear D gene. Germline V gene lookup returns CDR1 MNHEY and CDR2 SMNVEV (reference sequence). The length of the CDR3 is 13 residues. The V and J ends lost 0 bases and 1 base respectively, with 3 bases between them.

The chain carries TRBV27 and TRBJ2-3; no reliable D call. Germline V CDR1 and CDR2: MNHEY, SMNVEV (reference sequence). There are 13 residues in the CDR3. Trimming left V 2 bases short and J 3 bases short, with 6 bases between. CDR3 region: CASSLHGTDTQYF. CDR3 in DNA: TGTGCCAGCAGTTTACATGGTACAGATACGCAGTATTTT.

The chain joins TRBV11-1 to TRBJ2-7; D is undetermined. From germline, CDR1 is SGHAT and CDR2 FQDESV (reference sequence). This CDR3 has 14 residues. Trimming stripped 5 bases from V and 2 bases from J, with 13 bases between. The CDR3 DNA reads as TGTGCCAGCAGCAGCCTAGGTAGGGCCTACGAGCAGTACTTC. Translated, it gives CASSSLGRAYEQYF.

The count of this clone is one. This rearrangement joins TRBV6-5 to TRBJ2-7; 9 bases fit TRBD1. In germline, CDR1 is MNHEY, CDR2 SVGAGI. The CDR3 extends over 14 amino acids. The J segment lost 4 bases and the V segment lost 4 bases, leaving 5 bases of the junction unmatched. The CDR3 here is CASSLGTGQYEQYF. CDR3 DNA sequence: TGTGCCAGCAGTTTGGGGACAGGGCAATACGAGCAGTACTTC.

The CDR3, as DNA: TGTGCCCCAGCGTCCCGCGGCTACGAGCAGTACTTC. Residues: CAPASRGYEQYF. The chain is built from TRBV21-1 and TRBJ2-7; the table's D call, TRBD2, has no DNA check behind it. TRBV21-1 is an annotated pseudogene. This CDR3 is 12 amino acids long.

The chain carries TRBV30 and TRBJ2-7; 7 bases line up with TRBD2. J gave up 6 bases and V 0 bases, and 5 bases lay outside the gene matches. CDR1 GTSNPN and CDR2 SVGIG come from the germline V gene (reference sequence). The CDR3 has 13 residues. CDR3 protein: CAWSVSGGSEQYF. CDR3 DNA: TGTGCCTGGAGTGTATCGGGGGGATCCGAGCAGTACTTC.